This T cell receptor (beta chain) stems from a study of control samples from healthy donors and cancer patients. Produced via immunoSEQ multiplex PCR; TCRdb's table is partial and in-frame only. The sample carries 400,000 to 500,000 clones, 75% to 95% recorded once. The CDR3 sequence is 17 residues long. Germline CDR1 and CDR2: SGHVS and FQNEAQ. V was clipped by 3 bases and J by 1 base, with 17 bases between them. This chain uses TRBV7-8 with TRBJ2-3; the D is unclear. The sequence derives from a man aged 40-49 years with head and neck cancer. The sequencing input was PBMCs. The DNA of the CDR3 is TGTGCCAGCAGCTTTTCGAGGCTGCGGCAGGGCACAGATACGCAGTATTTT. This sequence encodes CASSFSRLRQGTDTQYF.